The entry below describes one T cell receptor beta chain. Its antigen is unknown. Donors were healthy Caucasian individuals from Russia aged roughly 6 to 95. Next came a second PCR, run for roughly 6 to 11 cycles, which used a sample-barcoded 5' primer along with a J-beta primer mix. MiXCR, run by TCRdb on the 5' RACE reads, gives a single entry per CDR3 protein. The sample holds some 1.5 million distinct CDR3 sequences, approximately 30% seen once. This entry is derived from a study of blood T cells in healthy people across ages. Study conclusions and caveats: Observed TCR beta diversity showed a strong correlation with the percentage of naive T cells as measured by flow cytometry.

The V gene lost 1 base and the J gene lost 0 bases, with 16 bases spanning the gap. Germline CDR1 DFQATT, CDR2 SNEGSKA (reference sequence). CDR3 size: 16 residues. The chain uses TRBV20-1 and TRBJ2-7; TRBD1 might be the D (6 bases). Specimen: blood. The clonotype comes from a woman in her 30s in good health. CDR3 sequence reads: CSARALRGSLSYEQYF. CDR3 DNA: TGCAGTGCTAGAGCCCTCAGGGGTTCACTCTCCTACGAGCAGTACTTC.